This entry features one T cell receptor beta chain sequence. Antigen specificity is unknown. The germline gene is not matched at one end of the junction; a read error may be the cause. Germline V gene sequence: CDR1 MNHEY, CDR2 SVGAGI. The CDR3 length is 13 residues. TCR beta CDR3 regions were amplified from RNA transcripts. First-round RT-PCR relied on HTBI primers, and a second-round multiplex PCR came next. TCRdb processed the multiplex PCR reads anew with MiXCR; each CDR3 protein has one entry. The sample lists some 750,000 distinct CDR3 sequences, 35% to 50% occurring once. This specimen comes from a study of Graves' ophthalmopathy and Graves' hyperthyroidism. The overall study: The collection of peripheral blood took place at initial diagnosis, before any treatment. Study results and caveats: In separating ophthalmopathy from stable hyperthyroidism, a 13-signature model achieved about 90% sensitivity and around 80% specificity. Blood also contained most of the expanded thyroid clonotypes above 0.001 frequency.

This clonotype was sampled from an adult man with Graves' ophthalmopathy. Sequenced: peripheral blood. This rearrangement joins TRBV6-5 to TRBJ1-4; weak D call: TRBD1 (5 bases). CDR3 nucleotide sequence: TGTGTCAGCAGTTACTCGTCTGGGGGGAAACAGTTTTTT. It encodes CVSSYSSGGKQFF.